Sequencing of this T cell receptor (beta chain) was carried out in a study of blood T cell repertoires in COVID-19. This clone came up a few times. This CDR3 region has 16 residues. Germline V gene lookup returns CDR1 SGHNT and CDR2 YYREEE (reference sequence). The V gene end was trimmed by 4 bases and the J gene end by 5 bases; junction bases not matched to a gene: 12. The table came from immunoSEQ multiplex PCR; TCRdb's copy has only in-frame clones and leaves some out. The profile covers about 120,000 clones, with approximately 87% appearing a single time and 25% to 30% taken by the ten largest. Sequenced sample: peripheral blood. The clonotype was recovered from an older woman with acute or convalescent COVID-19. The chain combines TRBV5-4 with TRBJ2-5, with TRBD2 matching over 9 bases. The CDR3 DNA reads as TGTGCCAGCAGCCAGGGACTAGCCAGGGGGAGTGAGACCCAGTACTTC. It specifies CASSQGLARGSETQYF. The whole variable domain, filled in from reference TRBV5-4 and TRBJ2-5, reads ETGVTQSPTHLIKTRGQQVTLRCSSQSGHNTVSWYQQALGQGPQFIFQYYREEENGRGNFPPRFSGLQFPNYSSELNVNALELDDSALYLCASSQGLARGSETQYFGPGTRLLVL.